This TCR beta chain was identified during a study of T cell repertoires in cytomegalovirus infection. Study summary: It was recently identified HLA-C-restricted and well-studied HLA-B-restricted CMV epitopes that the study used. Shared public TCR beta signatures pointed to both CMV infection and a matching HLA type.

This CDR3 has 15 amino acids. The V segment lost 4 bases and the J segment 4 bases; nucleotides outside the gene matches: 11. Germline CDR1 reads SQVTM; CDR2 reads ANQGSEA. This clonotype occurred a few times. Its antigen is currently unknown. Study conclusions and caveats: The ex vivo response showed dominance by HLA-C-restricted CMV-specific TCR beta clonotypes.

Each CDR3 protein is one row after TCRdb ran MiXCR on the reads. The sample has about 350,000 distinct CDR3 sequences, nearly 35% seen once. This clonotype was sampled from a human donor in good health (CMV status not recorded). Some clones in this sample may be carry-over from other donors' samples. The input for sequencing was cultured PBMCs, taken from culture after CMV antigen stimulation. The V and J genes are TRBV29-1 and TRBJ2-7, with TRBD1 identical over 9 bases. The CDR3 spells CSVGDTGQGPYEQYF. CDR3 nucleotide sequence: TGCAGCGTTGGGGACACGGGACAGGGACCTTACGAGCAGTACTTC.